This TCR beta chain was observed in a study of shared clonotypes between healthy human individuals. Overall study: Those who served as donors were two women and a few men between the ages of 18 and 49. The study's findings and limits: Sampling covered nothing but blood. Tissue TCR repertoires likely differ from those found in blood. Sharing across four donors was highest in naive CD4 (around 5%) and lowest in memory CD8 (roughly 0.4%).

CDR3 length: 15 amino acids. Germline CDR1 is SGHDN and CDR2 is FVKESK. J lost 2 bases, V lost 5 bases, and 9 bases had no gene match. Every donor, a Caucasian adult, lived in Nashville, Tennessee. TCRdb's copy holds only in-frame clones and misses some; the assay was immunoSEQ multiplex PCR. The sample consists of 2.3 million or so clones, over 90% of them appearing once. As to this clone: Its antigen is not identified.

The chain joins TRBV14 to TRBJ2-7, with 7 bases fitting TRBD2. The sequencing sample was made of naive CD4+ T cells from PBMCs. This sample's subset: CD45RA+ positively selected. This receptor was identified in a man younger than 35 in good health. Some clones in this sample may be carry-over from other donors' samples. CDR3 DNA: TGTGCCAGCAGCGCCTACTTAGCGGGCCCCTACGAGCAGTACTTC. It encodes CASSAYLAGPYEQYF.